These 24 T cell receptor beta chains originate from one sample sequenced in a study of blood T cell repertoires in COVID-19. Profiled with immunoSEQ multiplex PCR; TCRdb holds only in-frame clones, not every one. The data hold 150,000 to 200,000 clones, with 70% to 90% observed a single time. The sample consisted of peripheral blood. These receptors were collected from a woman in her 30s with acute or convalescent COVID-19.

The V and J genes are TRBV10-3 and TRBJ2-3; D unresolved. Germline CDR1 is ENHRY and CDR2 is SYGVKD. V was shortened by 6 bases and J by 2 bases, with 12 bases between the two germline ends. This CDR3 has 14 amino acids. CDR3 nucleotides: TGTGCCATCAGAAAGACTGGTCCCACAGATACGCAGTATTTT. Protein sequence: CAIRKTGPTDTQYF.

DNA for the CDR3: TGTGCCACCAGCCCCCTAGCGGGAGGACCAAGGGGGCAGTTCTTC. It encodes CATSPLAGGPRGQFF. The genes are TRBV15 and TRBJ2-1; 11 bases fit TRBD2. The germline V gene encodes CDR1 LNHNV and CDR2 YYDKDF (reference sequence). The V and J ends lost 5 bases and 12 bases, in that order; junction bases with no gene match: 12. CDR3 length equals 15 residues.

This rearrangement joins TRBV29-1 to TRBJ2-1; TRBD2 matches 9 bases. The germline gives CDR1 SQVTM, CDR2 ANQGSEA. CDR3 length: 13 residues. J was trimmed by 4 bases and V by 3 bases; bases with no gene match: 1. The CDR3 coding sequence is TGCAGCGTTGACGCGGGAGGGTACAATGAGCAGTTCTTC. This translates into CSVDAGGYNEQFF.

The CDR3 DNA is TGTGCCAGCAGTTCTTATCCTACGGACAGGGAGGATGGCTACACCTTC. Its protein is CASSSYPTDREDGYTF. This chain uses TRBV28 with TRBJ1-2; 8 bases are shared with TRBD1. Per the germline V gene, CDR1 is MDHEN and CDR2 is SYDVKM. There are 16 residues in the CDR3. Trimming cost V 4 bases and J 6 bases; bases outside gene matches: 13.

Concerning this clone itself: In the same sample, other DNA sequences code for this CDR3. The gene calls are TRBV4-1 and TRBJ1-3; D gene uncertain. Germline V CDR1 and CDR2: MGHRA, YSYEKL. Between the trimmed V and J ends, which lost 4 bases and 4 bases, there was a span of 5 bases. The CDR3 loop spans 12 amino acids. The CDR3 protein is CASSPVGNTIYF. The CDR3 region has the DNA TGCGCCAGCAGCCCGGTAGGAAACACCATATATTTT.

This rearrangement joins TRBV28 to TRBJ2-7, with 7 bases matching TRBD1. Germline CDR1 and CDR2: MDHEN and SYDVKM. The length of the CDR3 is 15 residues. V dropped 1 base and J dropped 3; count of bases not matched to a gene: 6. The CDR3 spells CASSLYGTANYEQYF. DNA of the CDR3: TGTGCCAGCAGTTTATATGGGACAGCAAACTACGAGCAGTACTTC.

This clone was counted a single time. The V call is TRBV30, the J call TRBJ1-1, with D perhaps matching TRBD1 (5 bases). The CDR3 is 11 amino acids. Germline CDR1 is GTSNPN and CDR2 is SVGIG (reference sequence). V was trimmed by 0 bases and J by 14 bases, leaving 13 bases between them. The CDR3 DNA is TGTGCCTGGAGTGTACGCGGGGGTGGCTTCTTT. Its protein is CAWSVRGGGFF.

The genes are TRBV5-1 and TRBJ2-7, with D uncertain. CDR1 is SGHRS and CDR2 is YFSETQ in the germline V gene. The CDR3 is 13 amino acids. V dropped 0 bases and J dropped 0 bases, with 4 bases sitting between them. The CDR3 nucleotides are TGCGCCAGCAGCTTGGACTTCTCCTACGAGCAGTACTTC. This gives the protein CASSLDFSYEQYF.

The chain has TRBV28 and TRBJ1-4; D possibly corresponds to TRBD1 (5 bases). Trimming pared 8 bases from V and 4 bases from J, leaving 20 bases between. The CDR3 is 16 amino acids. Germline V CDR1 and CDR2: MDHEN, SYDVKM. DNA for the CDR3: TGTGCCAGCCGTAATTCATATCGGGGGAGTAATGAAAAACTGTTTTTT. It translates to CASRNSYRGSNEKLFF. The full variable domain, its missing parts supplied by reference TRBV28 and TRBJ1-4, is DVKVTQSSRYLVKRTGEKVFLECVQDMDHENMFWYRQDPGLGLRLIYFSYDVKMKEKGDIPEGYSVSREKKERFSLILESASTNQTSMYLCASRNSYRGSNEKLFFGSGTQLSVL.

The gene calls are TRBV11-2 and TRBJ1-6; 7 bases fit TRBD1. Trimming at V came to 4 bases and at J to 7 bases, leaving 10 bases not matched to a gene. The CDR3 consists of 16 residues. Germline V gives CDR1 SGHAT, CDR2 FQNNGV. The CDR3 region is CASSYYFRDRNSPLHF. Written as DNA, the CDR3 is TGTGCCAGCAGCTATTACTTCCGGGACAGAAATTCACCCCTCCACTTT.

This clone has more than one count but fewer than ten. The V and J genes are TRBV9 and TRBJ1-1; D is uncertain. V lost 0 bases and J 7 bases, leaving 13 bases between the germline ends. The CDR3 extends over 14 amino acids. The germline V gene has CDR1 SGDLS and CDR2 YYNGEE. The chain's CDR3 is CASSVGAGLHEAFF. DNA for the CDR3: TGTGCCAGCAGCGTAGGCGCAGGCCTCCATGAAGCTTTCTTT.

Here the CDR3 reads CASSWGQQDAQYF. CDR3 nucleotide sequence: TGTGCCAGCAGCTGGGGACAGCAAGACGCCCAGTACTTC. The chain combines TRBV7-9 with TRBJ2-5, with 7 bases lining up with TRBD1. The CDR3 sequence is 13 residues long. Germline V gene lookup returns CDR1 SEHNR and CDR2 FQNEAQ (reference sequence). Germline trimming cut 4 bases from V and 9 bases from J; bases unmatched to any gene: 8.

The genes are TRBV24-1 and TRBJ2-6, with 9 nucleotides matching TRBD2. J lost 0 bases, V lost 12 bases, and 8 bases had no gene match. The CDR3 extends over 16 amino acids. CDR1 and CDR2 from the germline V gene are KGHDR and SFDVKD. CDR3 region: CAASTSGHSGANVLTF. CDR3 DNA: TGTGCCGCCTCGACTAGCGGCCACTCTGGGGCCAACGTCCTGACTTTC.

The chain carries TRBV25-1 and TRBJ1-3, with TRBD1 matching 7 bases. V lost 6 bases to trimming and J lost 3 bases; unmatched junction nucleotides: 2. Germline CDR1 MGHDK, CDR2 SYGVNS. This CDR3 has 13 residues. The CDR3 loop reads CASRQGSGNTIYF. The CDR3 region has the DNA TGTGCCAGCAGACAGGGGAGTGGAAACACCATATATTTT.

The chain joins TRBV2 to TRBJ1-1; 7 nucleotides agree with TRBD1. Germline V gene lookup returns CDR1 SNHLY and CDR2 FYNNEI. After removal of 7 bases from V and 7 bases from J, the junction contained 6 bases not matched to a gene. The CDR3 has 12 residues. The CDR3 here is CASTMTGFEAFF. The DNA for the CDR3 is TGTGCCAGCACTATGACAGGGTTTGAAGCTTTCTTT.

This sequence joins TRBV12-3 or TRBV12-4 and TRBJ1-6; D possibly corresponds to TRBD1 (6 bases). Deletions cut 5 bases from V and 13 bases from J, with 15 bases between. This CDR3 spans 13 amino acids. This CDR3 is CASSRTVGSPLHF. CDR3 sequence (DNA): TGTGCCAGCAGTAGGACAGTAGGGTCGCCCCTCCACTTT.

The chain joins TRBV11-2 to TRBJ2-2; D ambiguous. Germline CDR1 reads SGHAT; CDR2 reads FQNNGV. Trimming removed 2 bases at V and 6 bases at J, with 13 bases between. CDR3 length: 15 amino acids. CDR3 bases: TGTGCCAGCAGCTTATCTATTACTCTATCCGGGGAGCTGTTTTTT. It specifies CASSLSITLSGELFF.

The chain is built from TRBV3-1 (or the pseudogene TRBV3-2) and TRBJ2-3, with TRBD2 as a possible D gene (5 bases). The CDR3 covers 14 residues. V lost 1 base and J 3 bases, leaving 8 bases between the germline ends. Germline values: CDR1 LGHDT, CDR2 YNNKEL (reference sequence). CDR3 nucleotides: TGTGCCAGCAGCCAAGCAAAGCGGACAGATACGCAGTATTTT. Its protein is CASSQAKRTDTQYF.

V is TRBV18 and J is TRBJ2-6, with a weak D call TRBD2 (7 bases). The germline V and J ends were trimmed by 3 bases and 0 bases, with 15 bases remaining between them. This CDR3 has 18 residues. CDR1 and CDR2 (germline): KGHSH, LQKENI. The CDR3 spells CASSPGGGVRSGANVLTF. The CDR3 nucleotides read TGTGCCAGCTCACCGGGCGGGGGCGTGCGCTCTGGGGCCAACGTCCTGACTTTC.

The chain couples TRBV5-8 to TRBJ2-5; D remains unclear. This CDR3 contains 14 residues. The germline V gene has CDR1 SGHTS and CDR2 YDEGEE. V lost 4 bases and J lost 5, with 15 bases in between. The CDR3 loop is CASSRVELRETQYF. The CDR3 region has the DNA TGTGCCAGCAGCCGAGTGGAACTACGGGAGACCCAGTACTTC.

The chain uses TRBV6-6 and TRBJ2-1; 8 bases are shared with TRBD1. The CDR3 sequence is 14 residues long. Germline V gene lookup returns CDR1 MNHNY and CDR2 SVGAGI (reference sequence). J was trimmed by 9 bases and V by 3 bases; bases with no gene match: 7. CDR3 residues: CASSYPGQGFEQFF. CDR3 coding DNA: TGTGCCAGCAGTTATCCCGGACAGGGATTTGAGCAGTTCTTC.

This clone was counted only a few times. V usage is TRBV19 and J usage is TRBJ1-3, with 7 bases fitting TRBD1. CDR3 length: 13 residues. Unmatched junction bases numbered 11, after V lost 9 bases and J lost 9 bases. Germline V lookup: CDR1 LNHDA, CDR2 SQIVND (reference sequence). Here the CDR3 reads CASRQGSSSTIYF. CDR3 DNA: TGTGCCAGCCGACAGGGAAGCAGCAGCACCATATATTTT.

The chain couples TRBV5-1 to TRBJ2-7; 10 positions agree with TRBD2. There are 15 residues in the CDR3. Trimming cost V 2 bases and J 3 bases; bases outside gene matches: 5. Germline V lookup: CDR1 SGHRS, CDR2 YFSETQ. The chain's CDR3 is CASSLGLADIYEQYF. The CDR3 coding sequence is TGCGCCAGCAGCTTAGGACTAGCGGATATCTACGAGCAGTACTTC.

This sequence joins TRBV7-8 and TRBJ2-1, with TRBD2 matching over 11 bases. The V and J ends lost 5 bases and 7 bases, in that order; junction bases with no gene match: 10. CDR3 size: 16 residues. Germline V gene data show CDR1 as SGHVS and CDR2 as FQNEAQ. CDR3 in amino acids: CASSPTTGTSGNEQFF. The CDR3, as DNA: TGTGCCAGCAGCCCCACTACCGGGACTAGCGGTAATGAGCAGTTCTTC.